Here is one T cell receptor beta chain with its context. These data belong to a study of blood T cell repertoires in COVID-19. The assay was immunoSEQ multiplex PCR, and TCRdb's table has in-frame clones only and misses some. The sample holds 200,000 to 300,000 clones, around 87% seen once. Source material: peripheral blood. This sequence originates from a woman in her fifties or sixties with acute or convalescent COVID-19.

CDR3: CASKWDSNTGELFF. CDR3 sequence (DNA): TGTGCCAGCAAGTGGGACTCTAACACCGGGGAGCTGTTTTTT. The chain recombines TRBV27 with TRBJ2-2; perhaps TRBD2 as D (6 bases). The CDR3 runs 14 residues. Trimming removed 7 bases at V and 2 bases at J, with 11 bases between. Germline V gene sequence: CDR1 MNHEY, CDR2 SMNVEV (reference sequence).